This TCR beta chain was recorded in a study of T cell changes during pregnancy in multiple sclerosis. The trim removed 6 bases at V and 2 bases at J, leaving 3 bases unmatched. Germline CDR1 and CDR2: LNHDA and SQIVND (reference sequence). The CDR3 has 15 amino acids. Clones were read by immunoSEQ multiplex PCR, and TCRdb kept only the in-frame ones, dropping some. The table records about 55,000 clones, more than 80% of them present only once. The chain is built from TRBV19 and TRBJ1-5; 11 nucleotides agree with TRBD1. The source was CD4+ T cells from peripheral blood mononuclear cells, collected in the first trimester of pregnancy. This clonotype was sampled from a female donor with multiple sclerosis, enrolled in a pregnancy study. The chain's CDR3 is CASRGQGAGNQPQHF. The CDR3, as DNA: TGTGCCAGTAGAGGACAGGGGGCAGGCAATCAGCCCCAGCATTTT.